The next 18 T cell receptor beta chains were all read from a single sample in a study of blood T cell repertoires in COVID-19. The method was immunoSEQ multiplex PCR; TCRdb's version includes in-frame clones alone and lacks a portion of them. The profile covers approximately 200,000 clones, with approximately 83% appearing a single time and approximately 3% taken by the ten largest. Material for sequencing was peripheral blood. All receptors come from a woman aged 30 to 39 who had recovered from COVID-19.

CDR3 sequence: CASEITTGSGSYEQYF. Here the CDR3 DNA reads TGTGCCAGCGAGATAACTACAGGGAGCGGCTCCTACGAGCAGTACTTC. V usage is TRBV28 and J usage is TRBJ2-7; D may be TRBD1 (6 bases). The CDR3 length is 16 residues. Trimming pared 8 bases from V and 0 bases from J, leaving 20 bases between. The germline CDR1 and CDR2 sequences are MDHEN and SYDVKM.

The V gene is TRBV29-1, the J gene TRBJ1-2; 10 bases fit TRBD1. Trimming at V came to 6 bases and at J to 4 bases, leaving 8 bases not matched to a gene. CDR1 and CDR2 from the germline V gene are SQVTM and ANQGSEA. The CDR3 contains 14 residues. DNA of the CDR3: TGCAGCGTCTCTCCGGGACAGGGGTCCTATGGCTACACCTTC. Translating it yields CSVSPGQGSYGYTF.

The chain uses TRBV7-6 and TRBJ2-3, with 8 bases that match TRBD2. The trim removed 5 bases at V and 6 bases at J, leaving 13 bases unmatched. Germline V gives CDR1 SGHVS, CDR2 FNYEAQ. This CDR3 comprises 16 residues. The CDR3 DNA is TGTGCCAGCAGCCCCCGTGGTAGCGGGGACCGCGATACGCAGTATTTT. This codes for CASSPRGSGDRDTQYF.

The chain joins TRBV27 to TRBJ1-1; D possibly corresponds to TRBD1 (6 bases). The germline V and J ends were trimmed by 2 bases and 1 base, with 11 bases remaining between them. CDR3 size: 15 residues. Germline values: CDR1 MNHEY, CDR2 SMNVEV (reference sequence). The CDR3 DNA reads as TGTGCCAGCAGTTTAATGAGCAGGGGGAACACTGAAGCTTTCTTT. Translation gives CASSLMSRGNTEAFF.

The chain employs TRBV5-1 and TRBJ1-3; D is ambiguous. Germline assignment: CDR1 SGHRS and CDR2 YFSETQ. Trimming removed 0 bases from V and 6 bases from J, with 10 bases in between. The CDR3 extends over 14 amino acids. CDR3 DNA: TGCGCCAGCAGCTTGGATCTAGAAGTAAACACCATATATTTT. Encoded protein: CASSLDLEVNTIYF.

This clone showed up just once. This chain uses TRBV30 with TRBJ1-2, with D possibly TRBD1 on 6 matching bases. The CDR3 totals 11 residues. Germline CDR1 reads GTSNPN; CDR2 reads SVGIG (reference sequence). Between the trimmed V and J ends, which lost 4 bases and 8 bases, there was a span of 11 bases. This CDR3 is CAWNRVAGYTF. Written as DNA, the CDR3 is TGTGCCTGGAACAGGGTTGCCGGCTACACCTTC.

The J gene is TRBJ2-5, the V gene TRBV27; perhaps TRBD1 as D (5 bases). Germline CDR1 MNHEY, CDR2 SMNVEV (reference sequence). The CDR3 is 15 residues long. The ends were cut back, 4 bases at V and 2 bases at J, with 14 bases in the middle. CDR3 sequence: CASSSTADRQETQYF. The CDR3, as DNA: TGTGCCAGCAGTTCGACCGCCGACAGACAAGAGACCCAGTACTTC.

The chain uses TRBV6-5 and TRBJ1-2; the D gene is possibly TRBD1 (6 bases). The CDR3 consists of 14 residues. V lost 6 bases, J lost 1 base, and 12 bases lay in between. Per germline, CDR1 MNHEY and CDR2 SVGAGI. The CDR3 protein is CASSQGQVNYGYTF. The CDR3 DNA reads as TGTGCCAGCAGCCAGGGGCAGGTTAACTATGGCTACACCTTC.

This clone was seen once. The chain recombines TRBV5-6 with TRBJ2-4; maybe TRBD1 (7 bases). The germline V and J ends were trimmed by 1 base and 7 bases, with 12 bases remaining between them. The CDR3 is 14 amino acids. Germline-derived CDR1 and CDR2 are SGHDT and YYEEEE. The CDR3 DNA reads as TGTGCCAGCAGCTTGATGTCAGGGGGGAACATTCAGTACTTC. Protein: CASSLMSGGNIQYF.

The rearrangement links TRBV12-5 to TRBJ1-2; 12 bases line up with TRBD1. The germline V gene has CDR1 LGHNT and CDR2 FRNRAP. The CDR3 is made up of 19 amino acids. Trimming cost V 2 bases and J 3 bases; bases outside gene matches: 13. For the CDR3, the DNA is TGTGCTAGTGGTTTGCCGTCCGGGACAGGGGGCCCTCTGGACTATGGCTACACCTTC. This translates into CASGLPSGTGGPLDYGYTF. The full variable domain, completed using reference TRBV12-5 and TRBJ1-2, is DARVTQTPRHKVTEMGQEVTMRCQPILGHNTVFWYRQTMMQGLELLAYFRNRAPLDDSGMPKDRFSAEMPDATLATLKIQPSEPRDSAVYFCASGLPSGTGGPLDYGYTFGSGTRLTVV.

The V gene is TRBV6-2 or TRBV6-3, the J gene TRBJ2-1; 8 positions match TRBD2. V was clipped by 0 bases and J by 5 bases; unmatched bases: 15. CDR3 size: 19 residues. Germline CDR1 MNHEY, CDR2 SVGEGT. The CDR3 nucleotides read TGTGCCAGCAGTTACTCGATGATCCCGAGCGGGAGCGTCGACAATGAGCAGTTCTTC. As protein: CASSYSMIPSGSVDNEQFF.

The rearrangement joins TRBV4-2 to TRBJ1-4; no reliable D call. The V and J ends lost 0 bases and 0 bases respectively, with 11 bases between them. The CDR3 loop spans 17 amino acids. The V gene's germline CDR1 is LGHNA and CDR2 YNFKEQ. The CDR3 DNA sequence: TGTGCCAGCAGCCAAGATGGGCAGAAAGCAACTAATGAAAAACTGTTTTTT. Translation gives CASSQDGQKATNEKLFF.

In this sample, this clone turned up once. The gene calls are TRBV5-8 and TRBJ2-1, with no clear D. Germline V lookup: CDR1 SGHTS, CDR2 YDEGEE. V gave up 0 bases and J gave up 0 bases, with 7 bases separating them. CDR3 length: 15 amino acids. CDR3 sequence reads: CASSLVSSSYNEQFF. The CDR3, as DNA: TGTGCCAGCAGCTTGGTTAGCAGCTCCTACAATGAGCAGTTCTTC.

The V and J genes are TRBV5-4 and TRBJ2-3; D possibly corresponds to TRBD1 (5 bases). V was pared by 1 base and J by 0 bases, with 12 bases between. The CDR3 consists of 16 residues. Germline assignment: CDR1 SGHNT and CDR2 YYREEE (reference sequence). The CDR3 loop reads CASSLMTVSSTDTQYF. CDR3 sequence (DNA): TGTGCCAGCAGCTTGATGACAGTTTCTAGCACAGATACGCAGTATTTT. Variable domain in full (rest from reference TRBV5-4 and TRBJ2-3): ETGVTQSPTHLIKTRGQQVTLRCSSQSGHNTVSWYQQALGQGPQFIFQYYREEENGRGNFPPRFSGLQFPNYSSELNVNALELDDSALYLCASSLMTVSSTDTQYFGPGTRLTVL.

The chain has TRBV27 and TRBJ2-1; a weak D match, TRBD2 (5 bases). Trimming pared 3 bases from V and 5 bases from J, leaving 17 bases between. CDR3 length: 16 amino acids. Per the germline V gene, CDR1 is MNHEY and CDR2 is SMNVEV (reference sequence). CDR3 residues: CASSFARGLLNNEQFF. DNA of the CDR3: TGTGCCAGCAGTTTCGCTCGGGGTCTGTTGAACAATGAGCAGTTCTTC.

The genes are TRBV27 and TRBJ1-1; a possible D gene is TRBD1 (5 bases). V lost 2 bases to trimming and J lost 0 bases, with 7 bases between them. This CDR3 is 14 amino acids long. Per germline, CDR1 MNHEY and CDR2 SMNVEV (reference sequence). The chain's CDR3 is CASSLGAMNTEAFF. For the CDR3, the DNA is TGTGCCAGCAGTTTAGGGGCAATGAACACTGAAGCTTTCTTT.

The CDR3 reads CASSQVAGSNQPQHF. For the CDR3, the DNA is TGCGCCAGCAGCCAAGTGGCCGGGTCCAATCAGCCCCAGCATTTT. The V gene is TRBV4-1, the J gene TRBJ1-5; no definite D call. V was cut by 1 base and J by 3 bases, with 10 bases left in between. The germline V gene encodes CDR1 MGHRA and CDR2 YSYEKL. The length of the CDR3 is 15 residues.

To note about this clone: The same CDR3 is also encoded by other DNA sequences in this sample. The V gene is TRBV7-9, the J gene TRBJ2-3; 7 bases align to TRBD1. There are 15 residues in the CDR3. The germline V gene encodes CDR1 SEHNR and CDR2 FQNEAQ (reference sequence). V lost 5 bases and J lost 5; bases outside the gene matches: 10. The CDR3 reads CASSLEGGTGDTQYF. The CDR3 region has the DNA TGTGCCAGCAGCCTAGAAGGGGGCACTGGAGATACGCAGTATTTT.